The T cell receptor (beta chain) under discussion was sequenced for a study of cytomegalovirus exposure and HLA in healthy donors. Study-wide results and caveats: A later analysis found TCR association rates differed by HLA locus, highest for DRB1 and lowest for HLA-C. The Asian-associated ancestry cluster reportedly had fewer N-insertions than the roughly 670-donor mean in a later analysis. An analysis done earlier found most TCR beta V segments productive about 87% or about 30% of the time.

Turning to this clone: Its antigen is unidentified.

It was with 60 Vbeta and 13 Jbeta primers that the PCR ran. Generated by immunoSEQ multiplex PCR, the TCRdb table keeps only in-frame clones and is missing some. This table has about 90,000 clones, 65% to 85% appearing once. The V gene's germline CDR1 is SEHNR and CDR2 FQNEAQ (reference sequence). V lost 5 bases, J lost 4 bases, and 15 bases lay in between. The CDR3 consists of 15 residues. The clonotype comes from a man younger than 40 in good health and CMV-seronegative. The rearrangement links TRBV7-9 to TRBJ1-5; no definite D call. Sequencing was done on a sample of PBMCs. Here the CDR3 DNA reads TGTGCCAGCAGCGACGACTCGTTCCAAAATCAGCCCCAGCATTTT. Protein sequence: CASSDDSFQNQPQHF. Variable domain in full (rest from reference TRBV7-9 and TRBJ1-5): DTGVSQNPRHKITKRGQNVTFRCDPISEHNRLYWYRQTLGQGPEFLTYFQNEAQLEKSRLLSDRFSAERPKGSFSTLEIQRTEQGDSAMYLCASSDDSFQNQPQHFGDGTRLSIL.